This T cell receptor beta chain stems from a study of PD-1 blockade in classical Hodgkin lymphoma. Study-wide results and caveats: TCR diversity at baseline was reported to be reduced in newly diagnosed patients relative to healthy donors. The drivers behind the repertoire differences, possibly disease activity or prior therapy, remain undefined.

The germline V gene encodes CDR1 MGHDK and CDR2 SYGVNS. The length of the CDR3 is 15 residues. V was shortened by 2 bases and J by 3 bases, with 13 bases between the two germline ends. A remark on this clone: Its matching antigen is unknown.

Time point indicated: newly diagnosed, previously untreated cHL patient sample. Magnetic depletion of unwanted cells isolated CD4+ T cells from thawed PBMCs. Peripheral samples used as comparators were newly diagnosed, untreated classical Hodgkin lymphoma PBMCs. Clones were sequenced by immunoSEQ multiplex PCR, and TCRdb holds only the in-frame ones, with some missing. The table includes 15,000 or so clones, around 92% detected once. The chain joins TRBV25-1 to TRBJ2-5; weak D call: TRBD2 (5 bases). The receptor was derived from a human donor with classical Hodgkin lymphoma. Sequences were obtained from CD4+ T cells from blood. In DNA form, the CDR3 reads TGTGCCAGCAGTGAACTTGGGGTCGGGGAAGAGACCCAGTACTTC. It specifies CASSELGVGEETQYF.